The rows below give T cell receptor beta chains drawn from one sample of a study of blood T cells in healthy people across ages. TCRdb reanalysed the 5' RACE reads using MiXCR and keeps one entry per CDR3 protein. In the table there are more than 800,000 distinct CDR3 sequences, less than 35% of which are singletons. Source material: blood. The origin of the receptors is a woman of 80 years or more in good health. Both conserved end residues are part of each CDR3. D genes are given only for firm matches. Size is omitted from some rows. Given values are once, few, many or a class for expanded clones.

V	size	J	D	CDR3	DNA
TRBV4-3	NA	TRBJ2-7	NA	CASSQDGGDPAYEQYF	TGCGCCAGCAGCCAAGATGGTGGGGACCCCGCCTACGAGCAGTACTTC
TRBV15	NA	TRBJ1-2	NA	CATSIQGPPVYGYTF	TGTGCCACCAGCATACAAGGGCCCCCTGTATATGGCTACACCTTC
TRBV3-1	NA	TRBJ2-7	NA	CASSTFTISRAYF	TGTGCCAGCAGCACATTCACCATTTCGCGGGCGTACTTC
TRBV20-1	NA	TRBJ1-2	TRBD1	CSALTGGGGYTF	TGCAGTGCTTTGACAGGGGGAGGTGGCTACACCTTC
TRBV28	NA	TRBJ1-4	TRBD1	CASSNRDRGPLREKLFF	TGTGCCAGCAGCAACCGGGACAGGGGGCCACTTAGGGAAAAACTGTTTTTT
TRBV2	few	TRBJ2-7	NA	CASSDDLRPPYEQYF	TGTGCCAGCAGTGACGACCTCAGGCCCCCCTACGAGCAGTACTTC
TRBV6-6	many	TRBJ2-5	NA	CASSRGPTETQYF	TGTGCCAGCAGCCGAGGCCCTACGGAGACCCAGTACTTC
TRBV12-3/TRBV12-4	NA	TRBJ2-3	TRBD2	CASSLGDWPGTSGEADMEYF	TGTGCCAGCAGTTTAGGAGATTGGCCGGGGACTAGCGGGGAGGCAGATATGGAATATTTT
TRBV24-1	many	TRBJ2-3	TRBD2	CATSDFLRGGHTQYF	TGTGCCACCAGTGATTTTTTACGGGGGGGGCATACGCAGTATTTT
TRBV27	NA	TRBJ2-1	NA	CASRRNGGDSYNEQFF	TGTGCCAGCAGACGGAATGGCGGGGACTCCTACAATGAGCAGTTCTTC
TRBV3-1	many	TRBJ2-1	NA	CASSQEQGIGADEQFF	TGTGCCAGCAGCCAAGAGCAGGGAATAGGTGCCGATGAGCAGTTCTTC
TRBV18	NA	TRBJ1-1	NA	CASSPDGGPEAFF	TGTGCCAGCTCACCGGATGGGGGCCCTGAAGCTTTCTTT
TRBV6-5	NA	TRBJ1-2	NA	CASKPEGSYGYTF	TGTGCCAGCAAACCCGAGGGTAGTTATGGCTACACCTTC
TRBV9	NA	TRBJ1-5	NA	CASSVGGDSNQPQHF	TGTGCCAGCAGCGTAGGAGGGGATAGCAATCAGCCCCAGCATTTT
TRBV11-2	NA	TRBJ2-5	NA	CASRAKAEGPITQETQYF	TGTGCCAGCAGGGCGAAAGCGGAGGGGCCGATAACACAAGAGACCCAGTACTTC
TRBV7-8	NA	TRBJ2-7	TRBD1	CASNFYTGGAYNEQYF	TGTGCCAGCAACTTCTACACAGGGGGCGCTTACAATGAGCAGTACTTC
TRBV20-1	NA	TRBJ2-1	TRBD2	CSASAGGSYNEQFF	TGCAGTGCTTCCGCCGGGGGGTCCTACAATGAGCAGTTCTTC
TRBV19	NA	TRBJ1-4	TRBD1	CASSSGTGDEKLFF	TGTGCCAGTAGTTCCGGGACAGGGGACGAAAAACTGTTTTTT
TRBV6-1	NA	TRBJ1-1	NA	CASSEGLSGAFF	TGTGCCAGCAGTGAAGGGCTTTCTGGAGCTTTCTTT
TRBV7-2	many	TRBJ2-5	TRBD2	CASSLGASGGGQETQYF	TGTGCCAGCAGCTTAGGCGCCAGCGGGGGGGGCCAAGAGACCCAGTACTTC
TRBV5-4	few	TRBJ2-3	TRBD2	CASSDGALRVAGGFGDTQYF	TGTGCCAGCAGCGATGGAGCCCTAAGGGTAGCGGGGGGCTTCGGAGATACGCAGTATTTT
TRBV6-5	many	TRBJ2-7	NA	CASTPDRTPSYEQYF	TGTGCCAGCACCCCCGACAGGACGCCCTCCTACGAGCAGTACTTC
TRBV20-1	many	TRBJ2-1	NA	CSARVPYSYNEQFF	TGCAGTGCTAGAGTCCCGTACTCCTACAATGAGCAGTTCTTC
TRBV12-3/TRBV12-4	NA	TRBJ2-3	TRBD2	CASRRLAGGGTDTQYF	TGTGCCAGCAGACGATTAGCGGGGGGCGGCACAGATACGCAGTATTTT
TRBV7-2	NA	TRBJ2-4	NA	CASSLGGAGREQYF	TGTGCCAGCAGCTTAGGCGGGGCGGGACGTGAGCAGTACTTC
TRBV11-2	many	TRBJ2-5	NA	CASSPRRSQETQYF	TGTGCCAGCAGCCCTCGACGGTCCCAAGAGACCCAGTACTTC
TRBV6-5	NA	TRBJ2-3	NA	CASTRRSGVGADTQYF	TGTGCCAGCACCCGACGGTCAGGGGTGGGCGCAGATACGCAGTATTTT
TRBV24-1	many	TRBJ2-3	NA	CATSDATTITDTQYF	TGTGCCACCAGTGATGCTACCACTATCACAGATACGCAGTATTTT
TRBV6-2/TRBV6-3	few	TRBJ1-1	NA	CASSYYSQRHEAFF	TGTGCCAGCAGTTACTACTCCCAGCGCCATGAAGCTTTCTTT
TRBV11-2	NA	TRBJ1-1	TRBD1	CASSYNPDRRLNTEAFF	TGTGCCAGCAGCTACAACCCGGACAGGCGATTGAACACTGAAGCTTTCTTT
TRBV11-2	many	TRBJ1-2	NA	CASSLDSGGARGYTF	TGTGCCAGCAGCTTAGATTCGGGAGGGGCACGGGGCTACACCTTC
TRBV11-2	NA	TRBJ1-4	TRBD1	CASTHQPGQNEKLFF	TGTGCCAGCACCCATCAACCGGGACAGAATGAAAAACTGTTTTTT
TRBV12-3/TRBV12-4	NA	TRBJ1-2	NA	CASSLSSRGGYTF	TGTGCCAGCAGTTTATCCTCGCGGGGGGGCTACACCTTC
TRBV10-1	many	TRBJ2-6	NA	CASSAGITGANVLTF	TGCGCCAGCAGTGCAGGGATCACTGGGGCCAACGTCCTGACTTTC
TRBV10-3	many	TRBJ1-6	NA	CAISATGSSSYNSPLHF	TGTGCCATCAGTGCCACAGGGTCAAGCTCCTATAATTCACCCCTCCACTTT
TRBV9	many	TRBJ2-1	NA	CASSVDSEDYNEQFF	TGTGCCAGCAGCGTGGACAGTGAGGACTACAATGAGCAGTTCTTC
TRBV20-1	many	TRBJ2-1	NA	CSATVSYNEQFF	TGCAGTGCCACGGTCTCCTACAATGAGCAGTTCTTC
TRBV6-1	NA	TRBJ2-5	TRBD1	CASSELVGDRGQETQYF	TGTGCCAGCAGTGAACTCGTTGGAGACAGGGGTCAAGAGACCCAGTACTTC
TRBV27	many	TRBJ2-2	TRBD2	CASSRPIAGGQGELFF	TGTGCCAGCAGTCGTCCAATAGCGGGGGGACAGGGGGAGCTGTTTTTT
TRBV20-1	NA	TRBJ1-3	NA	CSARDRGPNSGNTIYF	TGCAGTGCTAGAGATCGGGGGCCAAACTCTGGAAACACCATATATTTT
TRBV29-1	NA	TRBJ2-2	TRBD1	CSVPGQGASGELFF	TGCAGCGTCCCGGGACAGGGGGCGTCCGGGGAGCTGTTTTTT
TRBV6-6	many	TRBJ1-2	NA	CASSLVRANYGYTF	TGTGCCAGCAGTCTCGTTAGAGCTAACTATGGCTACACCTTC
TRBV4-3	many	TRBJ1-4	TRBD1	CASSPGTATNEKLFF	TGCGCCAGCAGCCCAGGGACAGCGACTAATGAAAAACTGTTTTTT
TRBV6-1	NA	TRBJ1-2	TRBD1	CASRDRGLGGYTF	TGTGCCAGCAGGGACAGGGGGCTTGGTGGCTACACCTTC
TRBV7-3	once	TRBJ2-3	TRBD1	CASSQYGTGPNTDTQYF	TGTGCCAGCAGCCAGTACGGGACAGGGCCCAACACAGATACGCAGTATTTT